The 3 T cell receptor beta chains in this list originate from one sample, sequenced in a study of blood T cell repertoires in COVID-19. TCRdb's copy holds only in-frame clones and misses some; the assay was immunoSEQ multiplex PCR. This table holds approximately 360,000 clones, about 89% found once. Sequenced: PBMCs or T cells enriched from blood (not recorded which). These receptors were obtained from a man between 35 and 55 years old in a cohort exposed to, infected with or recovered from COVID-19 (not recorded which).

The chain carries TRBV5-6 and TRBJ1-2, with D tentatively TRBD1 (5 bases). Germline V gene data show CDR1 as SGHDT and CDR2 as YYEEEE. The CDR3 length is 13 residues. V was shortened by 2 bases and J by 7 bases, with 12 bases between the two germline ends. The CDR3 nucleotides read TGTGCCAGCAGCTTTCCAGGGCTGGGTGGCTACACCTTC. As protein: CASSFPGLGGYTF.

The V call is TRBV7-2, the J call TRBJ2-3; TRBD2 aligns across 7 bases. Germline V gene lookup returns CDR1 SGHTA and CDR2 FQGNSA. The CDR3 is made up of 16 amino acids. Trimming took 5 bases from V and 4 from J; bases not matched to a gene: 12. The CDR3 spells CASSPRGLGLADTQYF. CDR3 DNA: TGTGCCAGCAGCCCAAGGGGACTCGGACTAGCAGATACGCAGTATTTT.

V is TRBV5-6 and J is TRBJ1-4, with a weak D call TRBD1 (6 bases). The ends were cut back, 3 bases at V and 8 bases at J, with 11 bases in the middle. Germline CDR1 and CDR2: SGHDT and YYEEEE. This CDR3 contains 13 residues. CDR3 region: CASSWGQGEKLFF. The CDR3 region has the DNA TGTGCCAGCAGCTGGGGGCAGGGAGAAAAACTGTTTTTT.